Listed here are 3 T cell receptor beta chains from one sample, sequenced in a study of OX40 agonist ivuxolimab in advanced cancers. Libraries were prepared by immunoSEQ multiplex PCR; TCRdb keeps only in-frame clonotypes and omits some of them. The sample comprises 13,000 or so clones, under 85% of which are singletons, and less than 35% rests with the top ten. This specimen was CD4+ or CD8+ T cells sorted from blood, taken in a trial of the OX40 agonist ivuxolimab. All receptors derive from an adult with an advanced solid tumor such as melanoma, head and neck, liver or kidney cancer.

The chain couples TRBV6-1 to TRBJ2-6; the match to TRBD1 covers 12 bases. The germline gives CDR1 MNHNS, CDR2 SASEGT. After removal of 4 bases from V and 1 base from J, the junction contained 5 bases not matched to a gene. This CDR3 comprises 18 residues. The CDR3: CASSGPGQGASGANVLTF. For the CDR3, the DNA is TGTGCCAGCAGTGGACCGGGACAGGGGGCATCTGGGGCCAACGTCCTGACTTTC.

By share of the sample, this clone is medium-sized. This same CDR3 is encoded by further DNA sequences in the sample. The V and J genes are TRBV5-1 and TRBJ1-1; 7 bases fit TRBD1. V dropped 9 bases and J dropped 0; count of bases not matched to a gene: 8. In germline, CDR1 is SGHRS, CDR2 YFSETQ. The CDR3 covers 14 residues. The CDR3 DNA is TGCGCCACCGAAGGGGGCCTCATGAACACTGAAGCTTTCTTT. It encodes CATEGGLMNTEAFF.

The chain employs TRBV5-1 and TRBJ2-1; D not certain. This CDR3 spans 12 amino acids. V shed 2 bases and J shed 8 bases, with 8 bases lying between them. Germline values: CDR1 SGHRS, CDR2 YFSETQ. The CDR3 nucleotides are TGCGCCAGCAGCTTTTCCCGAGATGAGCAGTTCTTC. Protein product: CASSFSRDEQFF.